The 29 T cell receptor beta chains given below trace back to one sample, sequenced in a study of blood T cell repertoires in COVID-19. This table comes from immunoSEQ multiplex PCR, and its TCRdb copy is limited to in-frame clones, with some not included. The sample carries around 310,000 clones, around 91% recorded once. What was sequenced was PBMCs or T cells enriched from blood (not recorded which). These receptors all come from a woman in her thirties or forties who had recovered from COVID-19.

The V gene is TRBV6-1, the J gene TRBJ1-4; 8 nucleotides agree with TRBD1. V lost 6 bases, J lost 7 bases, and 7 bases stayed unmatched. This CDR3 is built from 14 residues. CDR1 and CDR2 from the germline V gene are MNHNS and SASEGT. In nucleotides, the CDR3 is TGTGCCAGCAGCCCGGACAGGGCTGCTGAAAAACTGTTTTTT. Encoded protein: CASSPDRAAEKLFF.

The chain is built from TRBV7-2 and TRBJ2-7, with TRBD2 matching over 8 bases. The CDR3 runs 13 residues. The trim removed 3 bases at V and 3 bases at J, leaving 1 base unmatched. Germline V lookup: CDR1 SGHTA, CDR2 FQGNSA. CDR3 amino acids: CASSLGLDYEQYF. The CDR3 DNA is TGTGCCAGCAGCTTGGGACTAGACTACGAGCAGTACTTC.

This chain joins TRBV29-1 and TRBJ1-1; D perhaps matches TRBD1 (6 bases). Per germline, CDR1 SQVTM and CDR2 ANQGSEA. The CDR3 covers 12 residues. Deletions cut 4 bases from V and 3 bases from J, with 9 bases between. The CDR3 region is CSVVGGHTEAFF. In DNA, the CDR3 is TGCAGCGTTGTGGGGGGGCACACTGAAGCTTTCTTT. The variable domain in full, with the rest retrieved from reference TRBV29-1 and TRBJ1-1, is SAVISQKPSRDICQRGTSLTIQCQVDSQVTMMFWYRQQPGQSLTLIATANQGSEATYESGFVIDKFPISRPNLTFSTLTVSNMSPEDSSIYLCSVVGGHTEAFFGQGTRLTVV.

This clone was seen only a few times. The gene calls are TRBV5-1 and TRBJ2-7, with 7 bases identical to TRBD1. Per germline, CDR1 SGHRS and CDR2 YFSETQ. Trimming removed 1 base from V and 3 bases from J; junction bases left unmatched: 13. The CDR3 totals 17 residues. The CDR3 coding sequence is TGCGCCAGCAGCTTGCAGGCACTGGGACAGAGCTACTACGAGCAGTACTTC. It is translated as CASSLQALGQSYYEQYF.

About this clone itself: Other DNA sequences in the sample encode the same CDR3. The chain links TRBV25-1 to TRBJ1-2; no clear D. The CDR3 totals 14 residues. The V end lost 3 bases, the J end lost 2 bases, and 10 bases lay between the germline ends. CDR1 is MGHDK and CDR2 is SYGVNS in the germline V gene. The CDR3 coding sequence is TGTGCCAGCAGTGACCAAGGGAGGAACTATGGCTACACCTTC. It encodes CASSDQGRNYGYTF.

The J gene is TRBJ2-2, the V gene TRBV3-1 (or the pseudogene TRBV3-2); 7 positions match TRBD2. CDR1 LGHDT and CDR2 YNNKEL come from the germline V gene (reference sequence). V dropped 2 bases and J dropped 6; count of bases not matched to a gene: 9. CDR3 length equals 16 residues. The CDR3 spells CASSQNFARGAGELFF. The CDR3 DNA sequence: TGTGCCAGCAGCCAAAACTTTGCTCGGGGGGCCGGGGAGCTGTTTTTT.

The chain recombines TRBV4-1 with TRBJ2-1, with D unresolved. Trimming removed 1 base at V and 0 bases at J, with 7 bases between. This CDR3 comprises 15 residues. The germline V gene encodes CDR1 MGHRA and CDR2 YSYEKL. This chain's CDR3 is CASSQVQNSYNEQFF. Here the CDR3 DNA reads TGCGCCAGCAGCCAAGTTCAAAACTCCTACAATGAGCAGTTCTTC.

The J gene is TRBJ1-1, the V gene TRBV7-9, with TRBD1 matching over 7 bases. This CDR3 comprises 15 residues. Germline trimming cut 1 base from V and 11 bases from J; bases unmatched to any gene: 13. The germline gives CDR1 SEHNR, CDR2 FQNEAQ (reference sequence). The CDR3 coding sequence is TGTGCCAGCAGCTTAGAAGAGGGGGCCCAACAGTGGGCTTTCTTT. Translated: CASSLEEGAQQWAFF.

The chain uses TRBV25-1 and TRBJ2-1; 10 bases map to TRBD2. This CDR3 spans 15 amino acids. Unmatched junction bases numbered 8, after V lost 4 bases and J lost 8 bases. CDR1 is MGHDK, CDR2 SYGVNS, per germline. In nucleotides, the CDR3 is TGTGCCAGCAGTGTTGCCCTAGCGGGAGTGTATGAGCAGTTCTTC. As protein: CASSVALAGVYEQFF. Drawing the rest from reference TRBV25-1 and TRBJ2-1, the complete variable domain is EADIYQTPRYLVIGTGKKITLECSQTMGHDKMYWYQQDPGMELHLIHYSYGVNSTEKGDLSSESTVSRIRTEHFPLTLESARPSHTSQYLCASSVALAGVYEQFFGPGTRLTVL.

The chain joins TRBV3-1 (or the pseudogene TRBV3-2) to TRBJ2-5; TRBD2 matches 7 bases. The germline V gene has CDR1 LGHDT and CDR2 YNNKEL (reference sequence). Trimming removed 9 bases from V and 5 bases from J; junction bases left unmatched: 6. CDR3 length: 12 amino acids. The CDR3 region is CASRLATETQYF. The CDR3 DNA follows: TGTGCCAGTAGACTAGCTACGGAGACCCAGTACTTC.

The chain recombines TRBV6-5 with TRBJ2-5; 8 bases fit TRBD2. J gave up 5 bases and V 5 bases, and 4 bases lay outside the gene matches. The CDR3 runs 13 residues. The germline gives CDR1 MNHEY, CDR2 SVGAGI. As DNA, the CDR3 is TGTGCCAGCAGTCGCGGACTAGCTGAGACCCAGTACTTC. Translation: CASSRGLAETQYF.

The chain links TRBV28 to TRBJ1-5; no clear D gene. V gave up 6 bases and J gave up 0 bases, with 6 bases separating them. The CDR3 runs to 13 residues. Germline V CDR1 and CDR2: MDHEN, SYDVKM. Here the CDR3 DNA reads TGTGCCAGCAGACGAGATAGCAATCAGCCCCAGCATTTT. It codes for CASRRDSNQPQHF.

This sequence joins TRBV19 and TRBJ2-6, with unresolved D. This CDR3 spans 13 amino acids. The germline CDR1 and CDR2 sequences are LNHDA and SQIVND (reference sequence). The V end was cut by 5 bases, the J end by 5 bases, with 7 bases between. In DNA, the CDR3 is TGTGCCAGTAGTGCCAGGAGGGCCAACGTCCTGACTTTC. Translated, it gives CASSARRANVLTF. The variable domain in full, with the rest retrieved from reference TRBV19 and TRBJ2-6, is DGGITQSPKYLFRKEGQNVTLSCEQNLNHDAMYWYRQDPGQGLRLIYYSQIVNDFQKGDIAEGYSVSREKKESFPLTVTSAQKNPTAFYLCASSARRANVLTFGAGSRLTVL.

The rearrangement uses TRBV30 and TRBJ1-4; 10 bases are a match to TRBD1. The CDR3 has 15 amino acids. Trimming removed 1 base from V and 8 bases from J; junction bases left unmatched: 7. Looked up from germline, CDR1 is GTSNPN and CDR2 is SVGIG (reference sequence). CDR3 nucleotides: TGTGCCTGGAGTGGAGGACAGGGGGTTGGAGAAAAACTGTTTTTT. Translation gives CAWSGGQGVGEKLFF.

This clone has a single count. The chain couples TRBV19 to TRBJ2-7; TRBD1 might be the D (5 bases). Germline loops: CDR1 LNHDA, CDR2 SQIVND (reference sequence). This CDR3 has 15 amino acids. Trimming cost V 5 bases and J 3 bases, with 17 bases left between them. The CDR3: CASSGRMQGNYEQYF. CDR3 nucleotide sequence: TGTGCCAGTAGTGGCCGGATGCAGGGAAACTACGAGCAGTACTTC. Full variable domain (remainder filled in from reference TRBV19 and TRBJ2-7): DGGITQSPKYLFRKEGQNVTLSCEQNLNHDAMYWYRQDPGQGLRLIYYSQIVNDFQKGDIAEGYSVSREKKESFPLTVTSAQKNPTAFYLCASSGRMQGNYEQYFGPGTRLTVT.

The chain has TRBV30 and TRBJ1-1; 7 nucleotides align to TRBD1. Germline-derived CDR1 and CDR2 are GTSNPN and SVGIG (reference sequence). V was clipped by 1 base and J by 3 bases; unmatched bases: 8. The CDR3 loop spans 15 amino acids. This CDR3 reads CAWSGQGWADTEAFF. CDR3 bases: TGTGCCTGGAGTGGACAGGGTTGGGCAGACACTGAAGCTTTCTTT.

V and J are TRBV7-3 and TRBJ2-1, with a tentative D call TRBD1 (6 bases). CDR1 and CDR2 (germline): SGHTA, FQGTGA. This CDR3 comprises 17 residues. V lost 5 bases to trimming and J lost 0 bases, with 17 bases between them. The CDR3 region is CASSPHGGTSSYNEQFF. CDR3 in DNA: TGTGCCAGCAGCCCCCATGGGGGCACGAGCTCCTACAATGAGCAGTTCTTC.

This clone occurred once. The CDR3 nucleotides read TGTGCCAGCAGTTTAGAGGCGGGGGGGCCTGCCGGGGAGCTGTTTTTT. It is translated as CASSLEAGGPAGELFF. The chain links TRBV28 to TRBJ2-2, with 9 bases identical to TRBD2. Per the germline V gene, CDR1 is MDHEN and CDR2 is SYDVKM. The ends lost 2 bases at V and 6 bases at J; junction bases unmatched: 7. This CDR3 is 16 amino acids long.

The chain links TRBV28 to TRBJ1-6, with 8 bases matching TRBD1. Trimming cost V 6 bases and J 6 bases; bases outside gene matches: 7. The CDR3 totals 15 residues. Germline V gene data show CDR1 as MDHEN and CDR2 as SYDVKM. Here the CDR3 DNA reads TGTGCCAGCAGCCCCGACAGGGGCACTAATTCACCCCTCCACTTT. This encodes CASSPDRGTNSPLHF. Full variable domain (outside the CDR3, taken from reference TRBV28 and TRBJ1-6): DVKVTQSSRYLVKRTGEKVFLECVQDMDHENMFWYRQDPGLGLRLIYFSYDVKMKEKGDIPEGYSVSREKKERFSLILESASTNQTSMYLCASSPDRGTNSPLHFGNGTRLTVT.

The chain uses TRBV3-1 (or the pseudogene TRBV3-2) and TRBJ1-6; 9 bases are a match to TRBD1. The trim removed 6 bases at V and 9 bases at J, leaving 18 bases unmatched. This CDR3 comprises 18 residues. Germline V gives CDR1 LGHDT, CDR2 YNNKEL (reference sequence). The CDR3 spells CASRTLTQGASPISPLHF. The CDR3 region has the DNA TGTGCCAGCAGAACACTTACACAGGGGGCCAGCCCGATTTCACCCCTCCACTTT.

This chain links TRBV6-5 with TRBJ1-1; 8 bases are shared with TRBD1. This CDR3 is built from 14 residues. The germline gives CDR1 MNHEY, CDR2 SVGAGI. J gave up 6 bases and V 10 bases, and 13 bases lay outside the gene matches. The CDR3 loop is CATQYQGAKSEAFF. The DNA of the CDR3 is TGTGCCACCCAGTATCAGGGGGCTAAGTCTGAAGCTTTCTTT.

This chain links TRBV4-3 with TRBJ2-1; TRBD2 aligns across 13 bases. The trim removed 1 base at V and 7 bases at J, leaving 7 bases unmatched. The CDR3 runs 17 residues. The germline CDR1 and CDR2 sequences are LGHNA and YSLEER. The CDR3 bases are TGCGCCAGCAGCCAAGCGATGGGACTAGCGGGGAGGAATGAGCAGTTCTTC. Translation gives CASSQAMGLAGRNEQFF.

This clone was recorded only once. This chain uses TRBV29-1 with TRBJ2-3; D remains unclear. The V end lost 3 bases, the J end lost 0 bases, and 7 bases lay between the germline ends. The CDR3 consists of 13 residues. Germline V gives CDR1 SQVTM, CDR2 ANQGSEA. The CDR3 nucleotides are TGCAGCGTTGAGGCCGCTAGCACAGATACGCAGTATTTT. Translating it yields CSVEAASTDTQYF.

This clone was detected only once. DNA of the CDR3: TGTGCCAGCAGCGTAGATGAGGGTATCGGAGATACGCAGTATTTT. It specifies CASSVDEGIGDTQYF. J is TRBJ2-3 and V is TRBV9; possibly TRBD2 for D (5 bases). CDR3 size: 15 residues. Trimming left V 0 bases short and J 5 bases short, with 13 bases between. Germline loops: CDR1 SGDLS, CDR2 YYNGEE.

This clone occurred once. This chain connects TRBV2 to TRBJ1-1; D perhaps matches TRBD1 (5 bases). Germline-derived CDR1 and CDR2 are SNHLY and FYNNEI. CDR3 length: 16 residues. V lost 1 base, J lost 8 bases, and 20 bases lay in between. CDR3 in amino acids: CASSEVGNGGGLEAFF. The CDR3 region has the DNA TGTGCCAGCAGTGAAGTGGGAAACGGGGGTGGCTTAGAAGCTTTCTTT.

The chain carries TRBV7-8 and TRBJ2-7; possibly TRBD2 for D (5 bases). CDR3 length: 14 amino acids. The V gene lost 5 bases and the J gene lost 6 bases, with 17 bases spanning the gap. Looked up from germline, CDR1 is SGHVS and CDR2 is FQNEAQ. This CDR3 reads CASSPTGIRPEQYF. Written as DNA, the CDR3 is TGTGCCAGCAGCCCAACCGGGATTCGCCCCGAGCAGTACTTC.

This chain uses TRBV9 with TRBJ1-1, with a possible D match to TRBD1 (5 bases). From germline, CDR1 is SGDLS and CDR2 YYNGEE. The CDR3 is 14 residues long. The ends were cut back, 1 base at V and 3 bases at J, with 10 bases in the middle. The CDR3 nucleotides are TGTGCCAGCAGCGTAAGTCCGGGGGACACTGAAGCTTTCTTT. Translating it yields CASSVSPGDTEAFF. The entire variable domain, with the rest obtained from reference TRBV9 and TRBJ1-1, is as follows: DSGVTQTPKHLITATGQRVTLRCSPRSGDLSVYWYQQSLDQGLQFLIQYYNGEERAKGNILERFSAQQFPDLHSELNLSSLELGDSALYFCASSVSPGDTEAFFGQGTRLTVV.

The rearrangement joins TRBV5-4 to TRBJ2-3; 9 bases are a match to TRBD2. V lost 4 bases to trimming and J lost 4 bases; unmatched junction nucleotides: 7. The germline CDR1 and CDR2 sequences are SGHNT and YYREEE (reference sequence). This CDR3 is built from 15 residues. CDR3 in amino acids: CASSPQAGGSDTQYF. CDR3 in DNA: TGTGCCAGCAGCCCTCAAGCGGGGGGATCAGATACGCAGTATTTT.

J is TRBJ2-3 and V is TRBV2, with 10 bases that match TRBD2. The length of the CDR3 is 18 residues. The V gene's germline CDR1 is SNHLY and CDR2 FYNNEI. J was trimmed by 6 bases and V by 7 bases; bases with no gene match: 19. The CDR3 sequence is CASNFLTGNLAGADTQYF. DNA for the CDR3: TGTGCCAGCAATTTTCTAACAGGGAACCTAGCGGGAGCCGATACGCAGTATTTT.